The rows below give T cell receptor beta chains drawn from one sample of a study of blood T cell repertoires in COVID-19. Some clones are missing from TCRdb's copy, which holds only in-frame ones; the method was immunoSEQ multiplex PCR. The sample includes more than 75,000 clones, 70% to 90% of them seen just once. The specimen was peripheral blood. The receptors here all came from an older man with active or convalescent COVID-19. Each CDR3 is given with its conserved first and last residue. The D gene is left open where the match is weak. Clone size is given for some rows only: seen once, a few or many times, or a class if the clone is expanded.

CATAGGLNNEQFF	TGTGCCACCGCAGGGGGCTTAAACAATGAGCAGTTCTTC	TRBV12-3/TRBV12-4	TRBD1	TRBJ2-1	-
CASSHVDWPPYEQYF	TGTGCCAGCAGCCATGTAGACTGGCCCCCGTACGAGCAGTACTTC	TRBV3-1/TRBV3-2	-	TRBJ2-7	-
CASSLARGTEAFF	TGTGCCAGCAGTTTGGCACGGGGTACTGAAGCTTTCTTT	TRBV12-3/TRBV12-4	-	TRBJ1-1	-
CASSSYKQGDSPLHF	TGTGCCAGCAGCTCCTATAAGCAGGGGGATTCACCCCTCCACTTT	TRBV11-2	TRBD1	TRBJ1-6	-
CASSQERGTAPGANVLTF	TGTGCCAGCAGCCAAGAGAGGGGGACGGCTCCCGGGGCCAACGTCCTGACTTTC	TRBV4-2	-	TRBJ2-6	-
CASTRGQDLTGANVLTF	TGTGCCAGCACCCGGGGACAGGACCTCACCGGGGCCAACGTCCTGACTTTC	TRBV9	TRBD1	TRBJ2-6	-
CASSMHRGRFGEQFF	TGTGCCAGTAGTATGCACAGGGGGCGTTTTGGTGAGCAGTTCTTC	TRBV19	TRBD1	TRBJ2-1	-
CASSPQGFGYTF	TGTGCCAGCTCACCGCAGGGATTTGGCTACACCTTC	TRBV18	-	TRBJ1-2	-
CASRPSGGRQTSGRLYEQYF	TGTGCCAGTAGACCTTCGGGGGGACGCCAGACTAGCGGGAGACTCTACGAGCAGTACTTC	TRBV19	TRBD2	TRBJ2-7	-
CASSESAFGTSGRAYEQYF	TGCGCCAGCAGTGAGTCGGCGTTTGGGACTAGCGGGAGGGCCTACGAGCAGTACTTC	TRBV10-2	TRBD2	TRBJ2-7	-
CASSPTGTSPGNTIYF	TGTGCCAGCAGCCCGACCGGGACAAGTCCTGGAAACACCATATATTTT	TRBV5-4	-	TRBJ1-3	-
CASSYSGTGVLHEQYF	TGTGCCAGCAGTTACTCCGGGACAGGGGTCCTCCACGAGCAGTACTTC	TRBV27	TRBD1	TRBJ2-7	-
CASSPGSRTEAFF	TGCGCCAGCAGCCCGGGGTCGCGCACTGAAGCTTTCTTT	TRBV5-1	-	TRBJ1-1	-
CASSYYIAGGYEQYF	TGTGCCAGCAGTTACTATATAGCGGGAGGGTACGAGCAGTACTTC	TRBV6-5	TRBD2	TRBJ2-7	few
CASSSGLAGVEQYF	TGTGCCAGCAGCAGCGGACTAGCGGGAGTGGAGCAGTACTTC	TRBV7-9	TRBD2	TRBJ2-7	-
CASSQTADTQYF	TGTGCCAGCAGCCAAACTGCAGATACGCAGTATTTT	TRBV4-2	-	TRBJ2-3	-
CASSSTGAGYGYTF	TGTGCCAGCAGTTCTACAGGGGCGGGCTATGGCTACACCTTC	TRBV6-6	TRBD1	TRBJ1-2	-
CASSWGTGVETQYF	TGCGCCAGCAGCTGGGGGACAGGGGTAGAGACCCAGTACTTC	TRBV5-1	TRBD1	TRBJ2-5	-
CASSQGGGSYNEQFF	TGTGCCAGCAGCCAAGGAGGGGGCTCCTACAATGAGCAGTTCTTC	TRBV4-2	-	TRBJ2-1	-
CASSVGGLAGQETQYF	TGTGCCAGCAGCGTAGGGGGACTAGCGGGACAAGAGACCCAGTACTTC	TRBV9	TRBD2	TRBJ2-5	-
CASSDRGRVHEQYF	TGTGCCAGCAGTGACCGAGGGAGAGTCCACGAGCAGTACTTC	TRBV2	-	TRBJ2-7	few
CASSNTWEDYGYTF	TGTGCCAGCAGTAACACTTGGGAGGACTATGGCTACACCTTC	TRBV6-6	-	TRBJ1-2	-
CASRLQGFNQPQHF	TGTGCCAGCAGACTACAGGGTTTTAATCAGCCCCAGCATTTT	TRBV6-1	-	TRBJ1-5	once
CASSPPTGGFHETQYF	TGTGCTAGCAGTCCTCCGACAGGGGGCTTCCATGAGACCCAGTACTTC	TRBV7-7	TRBD1	TRBJ2-5	-
CASSSDRGAEKLFF	TGCGCCAGCAGCTCGGACAGGGGGGCTGAAAAACTGTTTTTT	TRBV5-1	TRBD1	TRBJ1-4	-
CASSLYGQTSYNEQFF	TGCGCCAGCAGCTTGTACGGACAAACCTCCTACAATGAGCAGTTCTTC	TRBV5-1	-	TRBJ2-1	few
CASSGWTGTDTQYF	TGTGCCAGCAGCGGATGGACAGGCACAGATACGCAGTATTTT	TRBV7-9	-	TRBJ2-3	-
CATSANPYEQYF	TGTGCCACCAGCGCGAACCCCTACGAGCAGTACTTC	TRBV15	-	TRBJ2-7	-
CASMTGGSPPHGYTF	TGTGCCAGCATGACAGGGGGTAGTCCCCCCCACGGCTACACCTTC	TRBV2	TRBD1	TRBJ1-2	-
CASSSSRDRVGQYF	TGTGCCAGCAGCTCGTCCCGGGACAGGGTTGGGCAGTACTTC	TRBV7-9	TRBD1	TRBJ2-7	once
CASSFYQGTDGYTF	TGTGCCAGCAGTTTTTATCAGGGAACTGATGGCTACACCTTC	TRBV28	-	TRBJ1-2	-
CASSWGLAGGPSGELFF	TGCGCCAGCAGCTGGGGACTAGCGGGAGGGCCGTCCGGGGAGCTGTTTTTT	TRBV5-1	TRBD2	TRBJ2-2	-
CASTFASSYNSPLHF	TGTGCCAGCACCTTTGCCAGCTCCTATAATTCACCCCTCCACTTT	TRBV28	-	TRBJ1-6	-
CASSSQAGNTEAFF	TGTGCCAGCAGCTCTCAGGCGGGGAACACTGAAGCTTTCTTT	TRBV7-2	-	TRBJ1-1	-
CASRPGQTPNSPLHF	TGTGCCAGCAGACCCGGACAGACTCCGAATTCACCCCTCCACTTT	TRBV28	-	TRBJ1-6	-
CASSSRDSYNYGYTF	TGTGCCAGCAGTTCCAGGGACAGCTACAACTATGGCTACACCTTC	TRBV28	TRBD1	TRBJ1-2	-
CASSFARGEQYF	TGTGCCAGCAGTTTCGCCAGGGGCGAGCAGTACTTC	TRBV27	-	TRBJ2-7	-
CASSGGLAGSGSYNEQFF	TGTGCCAGCAGCGGGGGACTAGCGGGATCGGGCTCCTACAATGAGCAGTTCTTC	TRBV5-4	TRBD2	TRBJ2-1	-
CASSMGLFASTDTQYF	TGTGCCAGCAGCATGGGACTATTTGCTAGCACAGATACGCAGTATTTT	TRBV5-4	TRBD2	TRBJ2-3	-
CASNQPGQGALNTDTQYF	TGTGCCAGCAACCAACCGGGACAGGGGGCGCTTAACACAGATACGCAGTATTTT	TRBV5-4	TRBD1	TRBJ2-3	-
CAISERRGPEGYTF	TGTGCCATCAGTGAGCGAAGGGGCCCGGAGGGCTACACCTTC	TRBV10-3	-	TRBJ1-2	-
CASSLGWRVNTEAFF	TGTGCCAGCAGCTTAGGATGGAGGGTGAACACTGAAGCTTTCTTT	TRBV7-8	-	TRBJ1-1	-
CASSPGLAGSYEQYF	TGTGCCAGCAGCCCGGGACTAGCGGGGTCCTACGAGCAGTACTTC	TRBV9	TRBD2	TRBJ2-7	-
CASSITSLNEQFF	TGTGCCAGCAGCATCACTAGCCTCAATGAGCAGTTCTTC	TRBV7-8	-	TRBJ2-1	-
CASSFGGGEQFF	TGTGCCAGCAGTTTTGGGGGCGGTGAGCAGTTCTTC	TRBV6-2/TRBV6-3	-	TRBJ2-1	-
CASSLVGLNYGYTF	TGTGCCAGCAGCTTAGTGGGCCTAAACTATGGCTACACCTTC	TRBV7-9	-	TRBJ1-2	few
CASSAQSGTAVDTQYF	TGTGCCAGCAGCGCTCAGTCCGGGACAGCAGTAGATACGCAGTATTTT	TRBV9	TRBD1	TRBJ2-3	-
CASSPHSGIMNTEAFF	TGTGCCAGCAGCCCTCACTCGGGGATCATGAACACTGAAGCTTTCTTT	TRBV9	-	TRBJ1-1	-
CASSFGDRAIAFF	TGTGCCAGCAGTTTCGGGGACAGGGCCATAGCTTTCTTT	TRBV28	TRBD1	TRBJ1-1	-
CASRISGSGYNEQFF	TGTGCCAGCAGGATTAGCGGGAGTGGGTACAATGAGCAGTTCTTC	TRBV6-5	TRBD2	TRBJ2-1	once
CAWSVRVRGAYYGYTF	TGTGCCTGGAGTGTAAGGGTCCGGGGGGCTTACTATGGCTACACCTTC	TRBV30	-	TRBJ1-2	few
CASRPGQPYGNTIYF	TGTGCCAGCAGGCCGGGACAACCGTATGGAAACACCATATATTTT	TRBV27	-	TRBJ1-3	-
CASSQILGNTIYF	TGTGCCAGCAGCCAGATCCTAGGAAACACCATATATTTT	TRBV14	-	TRBJ1-3	-
CASSTSRSWGEQYF	TGTGCCAGCAGTACTAGCAGATCTTGGGGCGAGCAGTACTTC	TRBV2	-	TRBJ2-7	-
CAPRMTFDTRYTEAFF	TGTGCCCCCAGAATGACCTTTGACACAAGATACACTGAAGCTTTCTTT	TRBV7-2	-	TRBJ1-1	-